These 28 T cell receptor beta chains were all obtained from the same sample, sequenced in a study of cytomegalovirus exposure and HLA in healthy donors. Vbeta (60) and Jbeta (13) primers were used in the PCR. Profiled with immunoSEQ multiplex PCR; TCRdb holds only in-frame clones, not every one. The sample consists of some 150,000 clones, around four fifths of them appearing once. The sample comprised PBMCs. All receptors derive from a woman aged 50 to 65 in good health and CMV-seropositive.

A note on this clone: The junction departs from the called germline gene at one end, perhaps through a read error. The chain couples TRBV7-9 to TRBJ1-2; no reliable D call. Germline loops: CDR1 SEHNR, CDR2 FQNEAQ (reference sequence). The CDR3 runs to 12 residues. The CDR3 DNA reads TGTTCCAGCAGCTTAGTTTCATCTGGCTACACCTTC. Translated, it gives CSSSLVSSGYTF.

The chain recombines TRBV7-9 with TRBJ1-2, with a possible D match to TRBD1 (6 bases). The V end lost 4 bases, the J end lost 7 bases, and 16 bases lay between the germline ends. CDR1 is SEHNR and CDR2 is FQNEAQ in the germline V gene (reference sequence). This CDR3 has 14 amino acids. The CDR3 DNA is TGTGCCAGCAGCTCGTTACAGGGACGGCGTGGCTACACCTTC. Its translation: CASSSLQGRRGYTF.

The J gene is TRBJ1-2, the V gene TRBV19; D possibly corresponds to TRBD1 (5 bases). This CDR3 is built from 13 residues. Germline CDR1 is LNHDA and CDR2 is SQIVND (reference sequence). V was cut by 2 bases and J by 13 bases, with 17 bases left in between. The CDR3 sequence is CASSILRRRDCTF. In DNA form, the CDR3 reads TGTGCCAGTAGTATATTGAGGAGGAGGGACTGCACCTTC.

This clone was counted only a few times. The rearrangement joins TRBV5-1 to TRBJ1-2; 8 bases agree with TRBD1. The CDR3 spans 16 residues. Germline V CDR1 and CDR2: SGHRS, YFSETQ. Trimming took 2 bases from V and 0 from J; bases not matched to a gene: 6. CDR3 protein: CASSLQGGDSNYGYTF. The CDR3 DNA is TGCGCCAGCAGCTTACAGGGGGGGGATTCTAACTATGGCTACACCTTC.

This clone was counted a single time. The DNA for the CDR3 is TGTGCCAGCAACCGGGGAGGGAACTATGGCTACACCTTC. This encodes CASNRGGNYGYTF. The chain links TRBV6-6 to TRBJ1-2, with D uncertain. Looked up from germline, CDR1 is MNHNY and CDR2 is SVGAGI (reference sequence). The CDR3 has 13 residues. Between the trimmed V and J ends, which lost 7 bases and 2 bases, there was a span of 11 bases.

The V call is TRBV7-2, the J call TRBJ2-7; 8 bases align to TRBD2. CDR1 and CDR2 (germline): SGHTA, FQGNSA. The J segment lost 2 bases and the V segment lost 5 bases, leaving 14 bases of the junction unmatched. There are 17 residues in the CDR3. The CDR3 nucleotides read TGTGCCAGCAGCAGACAGTCGGGGGGGGCATTAACCTACGAGCAGTACTTC. It encodes CASSRQSGGALTYEQYF.

The rearrangement uses TRBV7-9 and TRBJ1-4; unclear D gene. Germline assignment: CDR1 SEHNR and CDR2 FQNEAQ (reference sequence). Trimming shortened V by 4 bases and J by 8 bases, and 17 bases separated the two germline ends. This CDR3 has 15 amino acids. CDR3 DNA: TGTGCCAGCAGCTACCCGCTTCCGGGTTGGGAAAAACTGTTTTTT. Translating it yields CASSYPLPGWEKLFF.

This clone was counted between two and nine times. The chain carries TRBV6-6 and TRBJ2-1; maybe TRBD2 (6 bases). From germline, CDR1 is MNHNY and CDR2 SVGAGI (reference sequence). This CDR3 has 11 amino acids. Trimming left V 10 bases short and J 5 bases short, with 9 bases between. Here the CDR3 reads CATGLNNEQFF. The DNA for the CDR3 is TGTGCCACGGGACTGAACAATGAGCAGTTCTTC.

This chain connects TRBV27 to TRBJ2-5; D perhaps matches TRBD2 (6 bases). Germline CDR1 and CDR2: MNHEY and SMNVEV (reference sequence). CDR3 length: 17 residues. V was cut by 5 bases and J by 1 base, with 20 bases left in between. The CDR3 reads CASSPTHLGLSQETQYF. The CDR3 DNA follows: TGTGCCAGCAGTCCTACACACCTAGGACTATCCCAAGAGACCCAGTACTTC.

The V call is TRBV5-1, the J call TRBJ1-2; maybe TRBD1 (5 bases). This CDR3 comprises 14 residues. Trimming left V 6 bases short and J 3 bases short, with 15 bases between. Per germline, CDR1 SGHRS and CDR2 YFSETQ. The CDR3 is CASTAGGGDYGYTF. CDR3 sequence (DNA): TGCGCCAGCACCGCTGGGGGAGGGGACTATGGCTACACCTTC.

V gene TRBV10-3 combines with J gene TRBJ2-7; TRBD1 aligns across 7 bases. CDR1 ENHRY and CDR2 SYGVKD come from the germline V gene. The CDR3 has 13 residues. V shed 6 bases and J 5 bases; nucleotides not matched to a gene: 7. In DNA, the CDR3 is TGTGCCATCAGACCCGGGACAGTCGACGAGCAGTACTTC. This codes for CAIRPGTVDEQYF.

The chain carries TRBV4-3 and TRBJ1-2; maybe TRBD1 (5 bases). CDR1 and CDR2 (germline): LGHNA, YSLEER. Between the trimmed V and J ends, which lost 2 bases and 0 bases, there was a span of 19 bases. The CDR3 has 18 residues. The CDR3 spells CASSQTRQPHNSNYGYTF. The CDR3 nucleotides read TGCGCCAGCAGCCAAACGCGACAGCCACATAACTCTAACTATGGCTACACCTTC.

This clone has just one count. The chain recombines TRBV28 with TRBJ2-3, with TRBD2 identical over 7 bases. This CDR3 has 17 amino acids. The germline gives CDR1 MDHEN, CDR2 SYDVKM. Trimming at V came to 6 bases and at J to 2 bases, leaving 14 bases not matched to a gene. The CDR3 DNA reads as TGTGCCAGCAGCCCACTCGGGACTACATTTTTCACAGATACGCAGTATTTT. Translated: CASSPLGTTFFTDTQYF.

The chain carries TRBV5-1 and TRBJ2-2; 7 bases are a match to TRBD2. The trim removed 0 bases at V and 4 bases at J, leaving 3 bases unmatched. This CDR3 has 15 amino acids. Germline V CDR1 and CDR2: SGHRS, YFSETQ. The CDR3 DNA sequence: TGCGCCAGCAGCTTGGCCAGGACTAGCACCGGGGAGCTGTTTTTT. It yields the protein CASSLARTSTGELFF.

J is TRBJ1-5 and V is TRBV2; D gene uncertain. This CDR3 has 16 residues. From germline, CDR1 is SNHLY and CDR2 FYNNEI. V gave up 4 bases and J gave up 3 bases, with 16 bases separating them. For the CDR3, the DNA is TGTGCCAGCAGTGCAATAGACGGAGGTATCAATCAGCCCCAGCATTTT. It translates to CASSAIDGGINQPQHF.

In DNA, the CDR3 is TGTGCCAGCAGCTTTTCGGGACAGTCGGATGGAGAGACCCAGTACTTC. This translates into CASSFSGQSDGETQYF. The chain carries TRBV7-6 and TRBJ2-5, with TRBD1 matching over 7 bases. V shed 3 bases, J shed 4 bases, and the junction held 11 bases outside the gene matches. The CDR3 runs 16 residues. The germline V gene encodes CDR1 SGHVS and CDR2 FNYEAQ.

The genes are TRBV18 and TRBJ1-1; TRBD1 might be the D (6 bases). V was cut by 3 bases and J by 6 bases, with 17 bases left in between. CDR1 KGHSH and CDR2 LQKENI come from the germline V gene. The CDR3 sequence is 15 residues long. The CDR3 is CASSPSRDNVAEAFF. The DNA of the CDR3 is TGTGCCAGCTCACCGTCCCGGGACAACGTCGCTGAAGCTTTCTTT.

The chain is built from TRBV4-1 and TRBJ2-7; 8 bases align to TRBD2. This CDR3 region has 14 residues. In germline, CDR1 is MGHRA, CDR2 YSYEKL. The junction had 8 bases not matched to a gene; V was cut back by 8 bases and J by 2 bases. Here the CDR3 reads CASSVGGGPYEQYF. DNA for the CDR3: TGCGCCAGCTCCGTCGGCGGGGGGCCCTACGAGCAGTACTTC.

The rearrangement uses TRBV7-3 and TRBJ1-2; tentative D call: TRBD1 (6 bases). The length of the CDR3 is 17 residues. CDR1 is SGHTA and CDR2 is FQGTGA in the germline V gene. Trimming removed 5 bases from V and 0 bases from J, with 19 bases in between. The CDR3 DNA sequence: TGTGCCAGCAGCCCAAGAGGCGGACAGTATACTAACTATGGCTACACCTTC. Its translation is CASSPRGGQYTNYGYTF.

The chain links TRBV5-5 to TRBJ2-5, with 8 bases lining up with TRBD1. The CDR3 sequence is 14 residues long. Germline V gene sequence: CDR1 SGHKS, CDR2 YYEKEE (reference sequence). V was clipped by 3 bases and J by 5 bases; unmatched bases: 6. The CDR3 DNA reads as TGTGCCAGCAGCTCCAGGGGGCTAGAGGAGACCCAGTACTTC. Residues: CASSSRGLEETQYF.

CDR3 nucleotide sequence: TGTGCCAGCAGTTACACTCACCTGAACCATAATTCACCCCTCCACTTT. Translation: CASSYTHLNHNSPLHF. The chain joins TRBV6-5 to TRBJ1-6; D remains ambiguous. The length of the CDR3 is 16 residues. Germline lookup yields CDR1 MNHEY and CDR2 SVGAGI. V lost 2 bases and J 5 bases, leaving 13 bases between the germline ends.

This chain connects TRBV10-1 to TRBJ2-1; 8 bases fit TRBD2. The V gene end was trimmed by 6 bases and the J gene end by 2 bases; junction bases not matched to a gene: 9. CDR1 is WNHNN, CDR2 SYGVQD, per germline (reference sequence). The CDR3 length is 16 residues. DNA for the CDR3: TGCGCCAGCAGCGGTAGCGGGGAGTCTCCCTACAATGAGCAGTTCTTC. This gives the protein CASSGSGESPYNEQFF.

This chain joins TRBV5-1 and TRBJ1-1; TRBD1 might be the D (5 bases). This CDR3 region has 14 residues. The V and J ends lost 4 bases and 1 base respectively, with 11 bases between them. Germline V gene lookup returns CDR1 SGHRS and CDR2 YFSETQ. CDR3 amino acids: CASSIGDRNTEAFF. The DNA for the CDR3 is TGCGCCAGCAGCATCGGTGACAGGAACACTGAAGCTTTCTTT.

This clone was observed a handful of times. CDR3 sequence reads: CASMAGLTNTEAFF. CDR3 DNA sequence: TGTGCCAGCATGGCGGGGTTGACGAACACTGAAGCTTTCTTT. This chain connects TRBV9 to TRBJ1-1; the D is unclear. The germline V gene has CDR1 SGDLS and CDR2 YYNGEE. Trimming removed 6 bases from V and 1 base from J, with 13 bases in between. The CDR3 is 14 amino acids.

This sequence joins TRBV25-1 and TRBJ1-3; TRBD1 aligns across 8 bases. Germline loops: CDR1 MGHDK, CDR2 SYGVNS. After removal of 6 bases from V and 5 bases from J, the junction contained 15 bases not matched to a gene. The CDR3 extends over 17 amino acids. As DNA, the CDR3 is TGTGCCAGCAGCCTGACAGGGGTGCGAGGGCCGAGAAACACCATATATTTT. Translation gives CASSLTGVRGPRNTIYF.

The CDR3: CASSPRQGNSPLHF. CDR3 nucleotide sequence: TGTGCCAGCAGCCCCCGACAGGGGAATTCACCCCTCCACTTT. The genes are TRBV7-8 and TRBJ1-6; TRBD1 agrees at 8 bases. Germline V gives CDR1 SGHVS, CDR2 FQNEAQ. This CDR3 is built from 14 residues. The trim removed 5 bases at V and 7 bases at J, leaving 4 bases unmatched.

The chain links TRBV6-6 to TRBJ1-3, with 7 bases that match TRBD1. Trimming took 4 bases from V and 4 from J; bases not matched to a gene: 7. The CDR3 sequence is 15 residues long. Germline-derived CDR1 and CDR2 are MNHNY and SVGAGI (reference sequence). CDR3 region: CASSSTGRLGNTIYF. CDR3 coding DNA: TGTGCCAGCAGTTCGACAGGGAGGTTGGGAAACACCATATATTTT.

The chain joins TRBV30 to TRBJ1-1; D may be TRBD1 (6 bases). Germline-derived CDR1 and CDR2 are GTSNPN and SVGIG (reference sequence). The CDR3 length is 18 residues. Trimming left V 0 bases short and J 0 bases short, with 20 bases between. This CDR3 is CAWSVLGGRAIVNTEAFF. CDR3 sequence (DNA): TGTGCCTGGAGTGTACTAGGGGGGAGGGCTATAGTGAACACTGAAGCTTTCTTT. The variable domain in full, with the rest retrieved from reference TRBV30 and TRBJ1-1, is SQTIHQWPATLVQPVGSPLSLECTVEGTSNPNLYWYRQAAGRGLQLLFYSVGIGQISSEVPQNLSASRPQDRQFILSSKKLLLSDSGFYLCAWSVLGGRAIVNTEAFFGQGTRLTVV.